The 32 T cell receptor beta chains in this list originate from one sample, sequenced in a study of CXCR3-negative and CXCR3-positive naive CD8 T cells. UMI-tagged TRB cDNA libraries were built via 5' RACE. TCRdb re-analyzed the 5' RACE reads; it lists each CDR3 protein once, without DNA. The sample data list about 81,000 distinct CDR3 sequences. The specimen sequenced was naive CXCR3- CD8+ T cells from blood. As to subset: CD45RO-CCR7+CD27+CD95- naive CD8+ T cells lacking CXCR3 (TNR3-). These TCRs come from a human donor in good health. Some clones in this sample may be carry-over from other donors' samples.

The CDR3 loop is CASSSGDTEQFF. J is TRBJ2-1 and V is TRBV7-6; TCRdb proposes TRBD1, but this gene call is untestable without DNA. CDR3 length equals 12 residues. The germline CDR1 and CDR2 sequences are SGHVS and FNYEAQ.

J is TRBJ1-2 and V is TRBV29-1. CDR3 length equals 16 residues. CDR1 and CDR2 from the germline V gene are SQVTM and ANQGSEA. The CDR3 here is CSVEDQPGGANYGYTF.

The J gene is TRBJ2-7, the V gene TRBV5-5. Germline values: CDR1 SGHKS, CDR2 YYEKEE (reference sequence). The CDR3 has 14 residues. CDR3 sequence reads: CASSFGGRTYEQYF.

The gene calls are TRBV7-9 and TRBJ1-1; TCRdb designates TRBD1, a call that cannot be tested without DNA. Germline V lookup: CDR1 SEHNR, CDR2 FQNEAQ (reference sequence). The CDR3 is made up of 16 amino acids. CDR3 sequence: CASSQIGSGRVTEAFF.

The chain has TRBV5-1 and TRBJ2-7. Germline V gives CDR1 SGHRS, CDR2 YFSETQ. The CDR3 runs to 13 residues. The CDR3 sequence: CASSFGHPYEQYF.

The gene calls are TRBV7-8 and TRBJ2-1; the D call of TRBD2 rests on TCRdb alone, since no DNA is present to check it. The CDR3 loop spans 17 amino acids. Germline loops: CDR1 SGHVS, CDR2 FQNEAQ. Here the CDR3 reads CASSALGTSGPYNEQFF. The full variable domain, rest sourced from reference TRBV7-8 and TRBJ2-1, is GAGVSQSPRYKVAKRGQDVALRCDPISGHVSLFWYQQALGQGPEFLTYFQNEAQLDKSGLPSDRFFAERPEGSVSTLKIQRTQQEDSAVYLCASSALGTSGPYNEQFFGPGTRLTVL.

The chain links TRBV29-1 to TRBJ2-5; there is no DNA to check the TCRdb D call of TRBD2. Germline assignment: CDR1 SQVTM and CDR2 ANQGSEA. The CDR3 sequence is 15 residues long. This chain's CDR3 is CSVELAGEVSETQYF. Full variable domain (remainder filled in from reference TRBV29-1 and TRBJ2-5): SAVISQKPSRDICQRGTSLTIQCQVDSQVTMMFWYRQQPGQSLTLIATANQGSEATYESGFVIDKFPISRPNLTFSTLTVSNMSPEDSSIYLCSVELAGEVSETQYFGPGTRLLVL.

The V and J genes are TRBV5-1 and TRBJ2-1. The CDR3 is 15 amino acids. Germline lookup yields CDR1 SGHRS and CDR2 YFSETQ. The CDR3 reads CASSFSWEYYNEQFF. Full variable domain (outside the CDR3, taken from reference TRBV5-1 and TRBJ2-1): KAGVTQTPRYLIKTRGQQVTLSCSPISGHRSVSWYQQTPGQGLQFLFEYFSETQRNKGNFPGRFSGRQFSNSRSEMNVSTLELGDSALYLCASSFSWEYYNEQFFGPGTRLTVL.

This CDR3 reads CASGGGAVTEQYF. The gene calls are TRBV2 and TRBJ2-7; TCRdb's assignment of TRBD1 cannot be checked, as there is no DNA. CDR3 length: 13 amino acids. Germline CDR1 and CDR2: SNHLY and FYNNEI.

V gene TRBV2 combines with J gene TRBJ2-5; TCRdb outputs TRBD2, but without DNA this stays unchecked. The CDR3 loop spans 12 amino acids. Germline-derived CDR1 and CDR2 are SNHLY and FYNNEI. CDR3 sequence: CASRRGEETQYF.

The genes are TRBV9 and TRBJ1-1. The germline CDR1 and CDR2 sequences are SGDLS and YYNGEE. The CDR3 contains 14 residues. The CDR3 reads CASSVGGEGTEAFF.

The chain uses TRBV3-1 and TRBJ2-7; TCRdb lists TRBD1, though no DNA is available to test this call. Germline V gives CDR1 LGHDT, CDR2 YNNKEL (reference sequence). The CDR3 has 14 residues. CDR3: CASSPGQGGYEQYF.

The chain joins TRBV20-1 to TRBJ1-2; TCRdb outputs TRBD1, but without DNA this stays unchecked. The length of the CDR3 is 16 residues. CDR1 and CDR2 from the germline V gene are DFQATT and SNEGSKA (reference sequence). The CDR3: CSARVTGQGPNYGYTF.

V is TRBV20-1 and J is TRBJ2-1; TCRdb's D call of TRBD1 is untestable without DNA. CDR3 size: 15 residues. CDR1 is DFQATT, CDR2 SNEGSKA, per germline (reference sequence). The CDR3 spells CSATAMGQGNNEQFF.

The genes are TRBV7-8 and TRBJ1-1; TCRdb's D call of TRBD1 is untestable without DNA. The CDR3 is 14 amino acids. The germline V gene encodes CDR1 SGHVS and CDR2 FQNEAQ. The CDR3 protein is CASSIGNRATEAFF.

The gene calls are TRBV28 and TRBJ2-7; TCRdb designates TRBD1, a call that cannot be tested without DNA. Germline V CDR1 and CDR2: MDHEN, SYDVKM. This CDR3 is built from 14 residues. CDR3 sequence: CASSPRTGNYEQYF.

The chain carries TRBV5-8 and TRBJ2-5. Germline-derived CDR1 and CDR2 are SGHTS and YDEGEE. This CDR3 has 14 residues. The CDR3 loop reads CASSFYQYQETQYF.

CDR3 sequence: CASSGSDSGGRLYEQFF. V usage is TRBV7-3 and J usage is TRBJ2-1; TCRdb reports TRBD1, a call that lacks DNA to check it against. The CDR3 totals 17 residues. From germline, CDR1 is SGHTA and CDR2 FQGTGA. Full variable domain (outside the CDR3, taken from reference TRBV7-3 and TRBJ2-1): GAGVSQTPSNKVTEKGKYVELRCDPISGHTALYWYRQSLGQGPEFLIYFQGTGAADDSGLPNDRFFAVRPEGSVSTLKIQRTERGDSAVYLCASSGSDSGGRLYEQFFGPGTRLTVL.

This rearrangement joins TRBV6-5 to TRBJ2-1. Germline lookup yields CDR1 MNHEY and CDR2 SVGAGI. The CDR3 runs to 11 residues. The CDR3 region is CASENYNEQFF.

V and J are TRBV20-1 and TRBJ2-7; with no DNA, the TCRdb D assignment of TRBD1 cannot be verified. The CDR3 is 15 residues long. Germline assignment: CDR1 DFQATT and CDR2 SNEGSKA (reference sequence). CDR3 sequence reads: CSARTRDRLVYEQYF.

This CDR3 is CASSSGQSNEKLFF. J is TRBJ1-4 and V is TRBV7-9; checking the TCRdb D call of TRBD1 is not possible without DNA. The germline V gene has CDR1 SEHNR and CDR2 FQNEAQ (reference sequence). The CDR3 has 14 residues. The full variable domain, rest sourced from reference TRBV7-9 and TRBJ1-4, is DTGVSQNPRHKITKRGQNVTFRCDPISEHNRLYWYRQTLGQGPEFLTYFQNEAQLEKSRLLSDRFSAERPKGSFSTLEIQRTEQGDSAMYLCASSSGQSNEKLFFGSGTQLSVL.

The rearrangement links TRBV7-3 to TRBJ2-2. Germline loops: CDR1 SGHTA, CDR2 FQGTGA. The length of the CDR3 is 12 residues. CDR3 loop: CASSYGNGELFF.

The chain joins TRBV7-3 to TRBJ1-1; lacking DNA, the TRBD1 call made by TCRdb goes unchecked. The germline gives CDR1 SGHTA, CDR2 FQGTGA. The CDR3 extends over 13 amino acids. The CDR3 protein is CASSTPERAEAFF. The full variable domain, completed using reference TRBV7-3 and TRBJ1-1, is GAGVSQTPSNKVTEKGKYVELRCDPISGHTALYWYRQSLGQGPEFLIYFQGTGAADDSGLPNDRFFAVRPEGSVSTLKIQRTERGDSAVYLCASSTPERAEAFFGQGTRLTVV.

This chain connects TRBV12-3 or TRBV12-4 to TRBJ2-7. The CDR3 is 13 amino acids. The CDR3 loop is CASSLVGYYEQYF.

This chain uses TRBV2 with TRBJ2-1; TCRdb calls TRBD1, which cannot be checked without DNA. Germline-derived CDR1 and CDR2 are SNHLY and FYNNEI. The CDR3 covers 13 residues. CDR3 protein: CASLDSPLDEQFF. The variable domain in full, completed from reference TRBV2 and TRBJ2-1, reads EPEVTQTPSHQVTQMGQEVILRCVPISNHLYFYWYRQILGQKVEFLVSFYNNEISEKSEIFDDQFSVERPDGSNFTLKIRSTKLEDSAMYFCASLDSPLDEQFFGPGTRLTVL.

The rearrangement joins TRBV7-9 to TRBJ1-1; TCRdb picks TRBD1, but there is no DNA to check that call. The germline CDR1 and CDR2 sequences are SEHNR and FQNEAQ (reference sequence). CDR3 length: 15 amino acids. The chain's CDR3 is CASSVTGVLNTEAFF.

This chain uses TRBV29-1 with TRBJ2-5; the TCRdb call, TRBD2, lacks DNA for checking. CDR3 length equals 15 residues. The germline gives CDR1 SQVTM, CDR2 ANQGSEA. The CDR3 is CSVDGLAGVQETQYF.

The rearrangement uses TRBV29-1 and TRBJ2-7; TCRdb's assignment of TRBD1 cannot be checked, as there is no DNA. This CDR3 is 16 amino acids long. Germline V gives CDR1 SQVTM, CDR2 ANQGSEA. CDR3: CSVEDLVGTGAYEQYF.

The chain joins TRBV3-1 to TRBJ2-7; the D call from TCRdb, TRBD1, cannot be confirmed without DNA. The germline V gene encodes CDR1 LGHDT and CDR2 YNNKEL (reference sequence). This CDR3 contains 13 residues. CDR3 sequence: CASSPGTVYEQYF.

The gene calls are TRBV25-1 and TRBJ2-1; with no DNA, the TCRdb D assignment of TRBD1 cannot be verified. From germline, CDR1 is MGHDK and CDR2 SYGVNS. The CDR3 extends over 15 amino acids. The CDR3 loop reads CASSDGTGGPDEQFF.

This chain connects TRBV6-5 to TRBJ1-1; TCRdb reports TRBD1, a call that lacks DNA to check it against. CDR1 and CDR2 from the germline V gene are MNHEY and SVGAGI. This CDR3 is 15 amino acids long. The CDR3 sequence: CASSYSGGRNTEAFF.

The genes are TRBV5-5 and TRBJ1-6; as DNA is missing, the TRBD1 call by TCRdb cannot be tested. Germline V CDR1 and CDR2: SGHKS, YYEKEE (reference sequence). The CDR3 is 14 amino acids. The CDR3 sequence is CASSFEGGDSPLHF.